Following are 11 T cell receptor beta chains from one sample sequenced in a study of Graves' ophthalmopathy and Graves' hyperthyroidism. RNA served as the template for amplifying TCR beta CDR3 regions. HTBI primers served in a first-round RT-PCR, which a second-round multiplex PCR followed. MiXCR, applied by TCRdb to the multiplex PCR reads, yields one record per CDR3 protein. The data show roughly 610,000 distinct CDR3 sequences, with about 20% seen just once and approximately 7% held by the top ten. The sequencing sample was made of peripheral blood. These receptors were taken from a woman under 30 with stable Graves' hyperthyroidism. Some clones in this sample may be carry-over from other donors' samples.

This clonotype was observed many times. The chain employs TRBV7-9 and TRBJ1-6; 7 bases agree with TRBD1. Trimming took 4 bases from V and 1 from J; bases not matched to a gene: 4. The CDR3 is 16 residues long. Germline CDR1 and CDR2: SEHNR and FQNEAQ (reference sequence). The CDR3 region has the DNA TGTGCCAGCAGCTCGGGACAGACATCCTATAATTCACCCCTCCACTTT. This translates into CASSSGQTSYNSPLHF.

Many counts were recorded for this clonotype. This sequence joins TRBV6-4 and TRBJ1-2; D unclear. This CDR3 spans 15 amino acids. V gave up 0 bases and J gave up 8 bases, with 16 bases separating them. Germline V gene lookup returns CDR1 MRHNA and CDR2 SNTAGT. The CDR3 nucleotides are TGTGCCAGCAGTGACTCGTACAGAAATACCAGGGGCTACACCTTC. This gives the protein CASSDSYRNTRGYTF.

Concerning this clonotype: Since a much larger clone is just one base distant, this may be a read error. The chain carries TRBV30 and TRBJ2-4, with 7 bases lining up with TRBD1. The trim removed 2 bases at V and 8 bases at J, leaving 9 bases unmatched. Germline values: CDR1 GTSNPN, CDR2 SVGIG (reference sequence). CDR3 length: 14 amino acids. As DNA, the CDR3 is TGTGCCTGGAGTCACACAGGGCAGGGGGACATTCAGTACTTC. It specifies CAWSHTGQGDIQYF.

This chain links TRBV2 with TRBJ1-1; 8 nucleotides line up with TRBD1. J gave up 3 bases and V 10 bases, and 10 bases lay outside the gene matches. The CDR3 has 14 residues. The germline gives CDR1 SNHLY, CDR2 FYNNEI. The CDR3 region has the DNA TGTGCCACCCAACTTTACAGGGGGGACACTGAAGCTTTCTTT. Amino acids: CATQLYRGDTEAFF.

The CDR3 reads CASSNIDRGKQETQYF. The CDR3 DNA follows: TGTGCCAGCAGTAACATAGACAGGGGAAAACAAGAGACCCAGTACTTC. The chain combines TRBV6-5 with TRBJ2-5, with TRBD1 identical over 8 bases. The V gene's germline CDR1 is MNHEY and CDR2 SVGAGI. This CDR3 has 16 residues. With V trimmed by 5 bases and J by 2 bases, 10 bases remained unmatched.

This clonotype has a handful of counts. V gene TRBV6-1 combines with J gene TRBJ1-5; 8 nucleotides line up with TRBD1. The ends lost 4 bases at V and 0 bases at J; junction bases unmatched: 2. The CDR3 contains 15 residues. Looked up from germline, CDR1 is MNHNS and CDR2 is SASEGT. The CDR3 spells CASSGTGTSNQPQHF. CDR3 nucleotide sequence: TGTGCCAGCAGTGGGACAGGGACTAGCAATCAGCCCCAGCATTTT.

This clonotype was seen at least ten times. V gene TRBV13 combines with J gene TRBJ1-6; 7 nucleotides line up with TRBD1. The germline gives CDR1 PRHDT, CDR2 FYEKMQ (reference sequence). After removal of 7 bases from V and 6 bases from J, the junction contained 6 bases not matched to a gene. This CDR3 has 14 amino acids. CDR3 loop: CASNGWDSNSPLHF. The CDR3, as DNA: TGTGCCAGCAACGGGTGGGACAGTAATTCACCCCTCCACTTT. The full variable domain, completed using reference TRBV13 and TRBJ1-6, is AAGVIQSPRHLIKEKRETATLKCYPIPRHDTVYWYQQGPGQDPQFLISFYEKMQSDKGSIPDRFSAQQFSDYHSELNMSSLELGDSALYFCASNGWDSNSPLHFGNGTRLTVT.

This clonotype appeared a single time. The chain links TRBV6-1 to TRBJ2-5; either TRBD1 or TRBD2 may supply D (6 bases each). Trimming left V 7 bases short and J 1 base short, with 13 bases between. Per the germline V gene, CDR1 is MNHNS and CDR2 is SASEGT. This CDR3 region has 14 residues. The DNA for the CDR3 is TGTGCCAGCATCCAAGGGGGGACCCAAGAGACCCAGTACTTC. This gives the protein CASIQGGTQETQYF.

The chain is built from TRBV12-3 or TRBV12-4 and TRBJ2-5, with 9 bases that match TRBD1. V lost 4 bases to trimming and J lost 9 bases; unmatched junction nucleotides: 6. CDR3 length equals 13 residues. For the CDR3, the DNA is TGTGCCAGCAGTTCGGGACAGGGTCAGCCCCAGTACTTC. Translating gives CASSSGQGQPQYF.

This clonotype has just one count. The CDR3 carries no conserved terminal phenylalanine or tryptophan, so it likely arises from a read error. This chain joins TRBV13 and TRBJ1-2; TRBD1 matches 10 bases. Germline V lookup: CDR1 PRHDT, CDR2 FYEKMQ (reference sequence). With 8 bases clipped from V and 8 bases from J, the junction kept 14 bases outside the gene matches. This CDR3 region has 15 residues. The CDR3 here is CASSESGTGDRGYTC. DNA for the CDR3: TGTGCCAGCTCAGAATCTGGGACAGGGGATCGGGGCTACACCTGC.

The table lists this clonotype with many counts. The J gene is TRBJ2-7, the V gene TRBV27; 7 nucleotides match TRBD2. The CDR3 runs 16 residues. Germline CDR1 and CDR2: MNHEY and SMNVEV (reference sequence). The ends lost 0 bases at V and 3 bases at J; junction bases unmatched: 8. The chain's CDR3 is CASSLSGLGEGYEQYF. CDR3 bases: TGTGCCAGCAGTTTATCGGGCCTAGGGGAGGGCTACGAGCAGTACTTC.